The 27 T cell receptor beta chains in this list originate from one sample, sequenced in a study of blood T cells in healthy people across ages. With a J-beta primer mix and a sample-barcoded 5' primer, a second PCR ran about 7 to 11 cycles. Using its own MiXCR run on the 5' RACE reads, TCRdb lists one record per CDR3 protein. The sample includes some 1,800,000 distinct CDR3 sequences, around 40% of them seen just once. Sequencing was done on a sample of blood. The receptors derive from a human donor in good health.

The J gene is TRBJ2-2, the V gene TRBV7-9, with unresolved D. This CDR3 is 15 amino acids long. V was pared by 5 bases and J by 6 bases, with 16 bases between. Germline V gene sequence: CDR1 SEHNR, CDR2 FQNEAQ (reference sequence). CDR3: CASSPFRISAGELFF. The DNA for the CDR3 is TGTGCCAGCAGCCCTTTCCGGATCAGCGCCGGGGAGCTGTTTTTT.

This clonotype showed up many times. The chain couples TRBV4-1 to TRBJ2-7, with D perhaps matching TRBD1 or TRBD2 (5 bases each). The CDR3 has 14 amino acids. From germline, CDR1 is MGHRA and CDR2 YSYEKL. The V end was cut by 1 base, the J end by 2 bases, with 9 bases between. The CDR3 loop reads CASSQGRGAYEQYF. For the CDR3, the DNA is TGCGCCAGCAGCCAAGGCAGAGGGGCCTACGAGCAGTACTTC.

The V call is TRBV7-9, the J call TRBJ1-4, with a possible D match to TRBD1 (6 bases). V was trimmed by 5 bases and J by 6 bases, leaving 16 bases between them. This CDR3 region has 15 residues. Germline V gives CDR1 SEHNR, CDR2 FQNEAQ (reference sequence). As DNA, the CDR3 is TGTGCCAGCAGCAGAACACAGGGTTTATATGAAAAACTGTTTTTT. Translating it yields CASSRTQGLYEKLFF.

This clonotype came up once. The DNA of the CDR3 is TGTGCCAGCAGCCCCCGGGGTAGCGGGGGGGCGGTCAATGAGCAGTTCTTC. Translation gives CASSPRGSGGAVNEQFF. The V gene is TRBV9, the J gene TRBJ2-1, with TRBD2 identical over 11 bases. The CDR3 is 17 residues long. J lost 6 bases, V lost 4 bases, and 12 bases had no gene match. From germline, CDR1 is SGDLS and CDR2 YYNGEE.

This clonotype turned up a few times. The chain uses TRBV24-1 and TRBJ1-2; 9 bases are shared with TRBD1. Germline CDR1 KGHDR, CDR2 SFDVKD. The J segment lost 2 bases and the V segment lost 3 bases, leaving 3 bases of the junction unmatched. The CDR3 is made up of 15 amino acids. The CDR3 nucleotides read TGTGCCACCAGTGATACGGGACAGGGCAACTATGGCTACACCTTC. Its translation is CATSDTGQGNYGYTF.

This clonotype was seen more than once but under ten times. The chain recombines TRBV7-2 with TRBJ2-1, with a weak D call TRBD2 (5 bases). The V gene's germline CDR1 is SGHTA and CDR2 FQGNSA. V was pared by 5 bases and J by 6 bases, with 20 bases between. There are 16 residues in the CDR3. The CDR3 protein is CASSPPGGGVGNEQFF. In DNA form, the CDR3 reads TGTGCCAGCAGCCCCCCCGGAGGTGGCGTGGGCAATGAGCAGTTCTTC.

This clonotype has just a few counts. The chain employs TRBV10-3 and TRBJ2-7, with 10 bases matching TRBD1. In germline, CDR1 is ENHRY, CDR2 SYGVKD. V was pared by 10 bases and J by 0 bases, with 6 bases of the junction left unmatched. The CDR3 runs to 14 residues. CDR3 nucleotide sequence: TGTGCCACAAAGGGACAGGGGAGCTCCTACGAGCAGTACTTC. Residues: CATKGQGSSYEQYF.

The chain uses TRBV6-5 and TRBJ1-4, with D possibly matching TRBD1 (5 bases). This CDR3 spans 14 amino acids. The germline V gene has CDR1 MNHEY and CDR2 SVGAGI. The CDR3 is CAAGGGGINEKLFF. CDR3 bases: TGTGCAGCTGGAGGTGGGGGAATTAATGAAAAACTGTTTTTT.

Only a few counts were recorded for this clonotype. This rearrangement joins TRBV12-3 or TRBV12-4 to TRBJ2-5; perhaps TRBD2 as D (5 bases). Between the trimmed V and J ends, which lost 6 bases and 0 bases, there was a span of 20 bases. CDR3 length: 17 amino acids. The DNA for the CDR3 is TGTGCCAGCAGGCCTGCTCTAGGGAGAATGTACCAAGAGACCCAGTACTTC. Its translation: CASRPALGRMYQETQYF.

The chain joins TRBV7-2 to TRBJ2-7, with TRBD1 identical over 9 bases. The germline V gene encodes CDR1 SGHTA and CDR2 FQGNSA. Trimming cost V 4 bases and J 11 bases; bases outside gene matches: 18. The CDR3 is 16 amino acids. The CDR3 region has the DNA TGTGCCAGCAGCTATAATCTGGGACAGGGACGGGGTGGGAAGTACTTC. Translation: CASSYNLGQGRGGKYF.

The chain links TRBV18 to TRBJ1-2; 8 nucleotides line up with TRBD1. J gave up 3 bases and V 5 bases, and 5 bases lay outside the gene matches. This CDR3 is built from 14 residues. CDR1 KGHSH and CDR2 LQKENI come from the germline V gene. The CDR3: CASSGSGGYYGYTF. CDR3 DNA sequence: TGTGCCAGCTCAGGCTCAGGGGGCTACTATGGCTACACCTTC.

The count of this clonotype is one. The rearrangement links TRBV28 to TRBJ1-1; D ambiguous. Germline values: CDR1 MDHEN, CDR2 SYDVKM. Trimming took off 3 bases at V and 2 bases at J, with 10 bases between the two ends. The CDR3 loop spans 14 amino acids. The CDR3 protein is CASSFETTNTEAFF. For the CDR3, the DNA is TGTGCCAGCAGTTTTGAGACAACCAACACTGAAGCTTTCTTT. The entire variable domain, with the rest obtained from reference TRBV28 and TRBJ1-1, is as follows: DVKVTQSSRYLVKRTGEKVFLECVQDMDHENMFWYRQDPGLGLRLIYFSYDVKMKEKGDIPEGYSVSREKKERFSLILESASTNQTSMYLCASSFETTNTEAFFGQGTRLTVV.

This clonotype was recorded a few times. This sequence joins TRBV27 and TRBJ1-2; D perhaps matches TRBD1 (5 bases). CDR1 is MNHEY and CDR2 is SMNVEV in the germline V gene (reference sequence). This CDR3 contains 15 residues. V was cut by 5 bases and J by 1 base, with 14 bases left in between. The CDR3 reads CASSPAWGGNYGYTF. CDR3 DNA: TGTGCCAGCAGTCCGGCGTGGGGGGGTAACTATGGCTACACCTTC.

Of note for this clonotype: This may be a read error: a much more frequent sequence differs by one nucleotide. This chain uses TRBV5-1 with TRBJ2-1; tentative D call: TRBD1 (5 bases). This CDR3 spans 15 amino acids. CDR1 SGHRS and CDR2 YFSETQ come from the germline V gene. Trimming removed 3 bases at V and 5 bases at J, with 15 bases between. As DNA, the CDR3 is TGCGCCAGCAGCTATAGAGAGACAGACCACAATGAGCAGTTCTTC. Residues: CASSYRETDHNEQFF.

The chain links TRBV12-3 or TRBV12-4 to TRBJ1-2; possible D gene TRBD1, 6 bases. Deletions cut 10 bases from V and 8 bases from J, with 14 bases between. The CDR3 has 11 residues. CDR3 in amino acids: CATHREEGYTF. The CDR3 nucleotides read TGTGCCACACACAGGGAGGAAGGCTACACCTTC.

V usage is TRBV7-9 and J usage is TRBJ2-7, with D uncertain. The CDR3 contains 13 residues. The V and J ends lost 1 base and 6 bases respectively, with 10 bases between them. Germline V CDR1 and CDR2: SEHNR, FQNEAQ (reference sequence). CDR3 nucleotides: TGTGCCAGCAGCTTAGAAAGAGTGACCGAGCAGTACTTC. Amino acid sequence: CASSLERVTEQYF.

V is TRBV4-3 and J is TRBJ1-1; D not certain. This CDR3 region has 16 residues. From germline, CDR1 is LGHNA and CDR2 YSLEER. V lost 4 bases to trimming and J lost 0 bases, with 15 bases between them. The CDR3 loop is CASSPSAAPLNTEAFF. CDR3 nucleotide sequence: TGCGCCAGCAGCCCGTCGGCAGCTCCCTTGAACACTGAAGCTTTCTTT.

This chain connects TRBV14 to TRBJ1-1; D ambiguous. V shed 2 bases and J shed 7 bases, with 11 bases lying between them. Germline V gene data show CDR1 as SGHDN and CDR2 as FVKESK. There are 13 residues in the CDR3. In nucleotides, the CDR3 is TGTGCCAGCAGCCAATCAGGCGGCGTTGAAGCTTTCTTT. Protein sequence: CASSQSGGVEAFF.

A remark on this clonotype: One junction end disagrees with the germline gene, perhaps due to a read error. This chain uses TRBV5-1 with TRBJ1-2; D is uncertain. The CDR3 sequence is 14 residues long. Germline CDR1 reads SGHRS; CDR2 reads YFSETQ. DNA for the CDR3: TGCGCCAGCAGCTTCGGCCTTTCTAACTATGGCCACACCTTC. This gives the protein CASSFGLSNYGHTF. Together with reference TRBV5-1 and TRBJ1-2, the CDR3 gives the full variable domain: KAGVTQTPRYLIKTRGQQVTLSCSPISGHRSVSWYQQTPGQGLQFLFEYFSETQRNKGNFPGRFSGRQFSNSRSEMNVSTLELGDSALYLCASSFGLSNYGHTFGSGTRLTVV.

About this clonotype: At one of its ends the junction is not consistent with the germline gene, which may arise from a read error. The chain combines TRBV4-3 with TRBJ2-2; weak D call: TRBD2 (6 bases). Germline loops: CDR1 LGHNA, CDR2 YSLEER. This CDR3 is built from 13 residues. The chain's CDR3 is CAKTGVNTGGLFF. The CDR3 bases are TGCGCTAAAACGGGGGTCAACACCGGGGGGCTGTTTTTT.

The chain is built from TRBV7-9 and TRBJ2-1; tentatively, D is TRBD2 (5 bases). The CDR3 loop spans 15 amino acids. V was shortened by 5 bases and J by 5 bases, with 16 bases between the two germline ends. Per the germline V gene, CDR1 is SEHNR and CDR2 is FQNEAQ (reference sequence). For the CDR3, the DNA is TGTGCCAGCAGCGAGAACCGGGGTCGGAACAATGAGCAGTTCTTC. This sequence encodes CASSENRGRNNEQFF.

Only a few counts were recorded for this clonotype. The genes are TRBV2 and TRBJ1-2, with a weak D call TRBD1 (5 bases). CDR3 length: 14 amino acids. Trimming stripped 1 base from V and 4 bases from J, with 10 bases between. Germline lookup yields CDR1 SNHLY and CDR2 FYNNEI. The chain's CDR3 is CASSEGQNVYGYTF. CDR3 nucleotide sequence: TGTGCCAGCAGTGAAGGACAGAACGTCTATGGCTACACCTTC.

In its sample, this clonotype was seen a few times. V and J are TRBV11-2 and TRBJ1-1; TRBD1 is a possible D gene (5 bases). This CDR3 spans 14 amino acids. Germline-derived CDR1 and CDR2 are SGHAT and FQNNGV. The V gene lost 1 base and the J gene lost 4 bases, with 10 bases spanning the gap. The CDR3 DNA is TGTGCCAGCAGCTTAGCCGGGGGACCCACTGAAGCTTTCTTT. Its translation: CASSLAGGPTEAFF.

In its sample, this clonotype was seen a few times. The V call is TRBV20-1, the J call TRBJ2-5; TRBD2 matches 8 bases. Germline CDR1 DFQATT, CDR2 SNEGSKA (reference sequence). J was trimmed by 4 bases and V by 3 bases; bases with no gene match: 10. The CDR3 spans 15 residues. The CDR3 DNA reads as TGCAGTGCTAGGTGGACGGGGGGGCCGGGAGAGACCCAGTACTTC. Translating gives CSARWTGGPGETQYF.

This clonotype has just one count. The chain employs TRBV2 and TRBJ1-5; D uncertain. Trimming shortened V by 4 bases and J by 2 bases, and 12 bases separated the two germline ends. Germline V gene lookup returns CDR1 SNHLY and CDR2 FYNNEI. This CDR3 is built from 15 residues. The CDR3 loop is CASSVVGGGNQPQHF. In nucleotides, the CDR3 is TGTGCCAGCAGTGTGGTGGGTGGTGGCAATCAGCCCCAGCATTTT. Together with reference TRBV2 and TRBJ1-5, the CDR3 gives the full variable domain: EPEVTQTPSHQVTQMGQEVILRCVPISNHLYFYWYRQILGQKVEFLVSFYNNEISEKSEIFDDQFSVERPDGSNFTLKIRSTKLEDSAMYFCASSVVGGGNQPQHFGDGTRLSIL.

The chain joins TRBV15 to TRBJ2-7; D possibly uses TRBD1 or TRBD2 (5 bases each). Germline assignment: CDR1 LNHNV and CDR2 YYDKDF (reference sequence). The CDR3 has 17 residues. V dropped 2 bases and J dropped 0 bases, with 17 bases sitting between them. DNA for the CDR3: TGTGCCACCAGCAGACCATCGGGGACGGCGAGCTCCTACGAGCAGTACTTC. Residues: CATSRPSGTASSYEQYF. The complete variable domain, with remaining parts taken from reference TRBV15 and TRBJ2-7, reads DAMVIQNPRYQVTQFGKPVTLSCSQTLNHNVMYWYQQKSSQAPKLLFHYYDKDFNNEADTPDNFQSRRPNTSFCFLDIRSPGLGDTAMYLCATSRPSGTASSYEQYFGPGTRLTVT.

The chain is built from TRBV7-8 and TRBJ1-4; D is unresolved. Per the germline V gene, CDR1 is SGHVS and CDR2 is FQNEAQ. Between the trimmed V and J ends, which lost 1 base and 0 bases, there was a span of 12 bases. This CDR3 is built from 17 residues. The CDR3 loop reads CASSLEGFGATNEKLFF. DNA of the CDR3: TGTGCCAGCAGCTTAGAAGGGTTCGGGGCAACTAATGAAAAACTGTTTTTT.